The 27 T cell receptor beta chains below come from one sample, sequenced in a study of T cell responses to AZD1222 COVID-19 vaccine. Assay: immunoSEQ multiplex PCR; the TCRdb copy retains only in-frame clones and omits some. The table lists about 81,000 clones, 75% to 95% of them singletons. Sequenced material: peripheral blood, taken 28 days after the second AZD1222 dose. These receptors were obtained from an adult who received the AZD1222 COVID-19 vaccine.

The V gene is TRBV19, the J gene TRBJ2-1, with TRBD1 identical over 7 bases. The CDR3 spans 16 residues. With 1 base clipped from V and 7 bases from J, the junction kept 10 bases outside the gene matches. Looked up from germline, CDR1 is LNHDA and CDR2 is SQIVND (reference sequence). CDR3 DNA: TGTGCCAGTAGTATAGCCTACGACAGGGTGAGAAATGAGCAGTTCTTC. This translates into CASSIAYDRVRNEQFF.

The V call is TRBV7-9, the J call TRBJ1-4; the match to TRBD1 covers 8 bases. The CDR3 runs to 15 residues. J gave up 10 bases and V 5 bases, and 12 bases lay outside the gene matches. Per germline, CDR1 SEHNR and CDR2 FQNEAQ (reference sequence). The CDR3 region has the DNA TGTGCCAGCAGCCTTCCAGACAGGGGTTTAGGAAAACTGTTTTTT. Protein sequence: CASSLPDRGLGKLFF.

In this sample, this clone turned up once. In nucleotides, the CDR3 is TGTGCCAGCAGCTTGAGTTATAGCACAGATACGCAGTATTTT. It specifies CASSLSYSTDTQYF. The V call is TRBV5-8, the J call TRBJ2-3; D unresolved. The V end was cut by 1 base, the J end by 0 bases, with 6 bases between. Germline-derived CDR1 and CDR2 are SGHTS and YDEGEE. The CDR3 runs to 14 residues.

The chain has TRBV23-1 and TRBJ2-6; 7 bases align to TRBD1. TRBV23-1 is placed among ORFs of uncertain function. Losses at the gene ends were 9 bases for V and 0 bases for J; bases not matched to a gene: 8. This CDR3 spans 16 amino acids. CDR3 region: CARPGQTDSGANVLTF. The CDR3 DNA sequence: TGCGCCAGGCCGGGACAGACAGACTCTGGGGCCAACGTCCTGACTTTC.

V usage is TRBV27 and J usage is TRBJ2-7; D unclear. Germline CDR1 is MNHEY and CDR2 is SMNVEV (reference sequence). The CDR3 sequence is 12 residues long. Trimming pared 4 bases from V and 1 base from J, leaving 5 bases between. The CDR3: CASSSLSYEQYF. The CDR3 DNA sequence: TGTGCCAGCAGTTCCCTTTCCTACGAGCAGTACTTC.

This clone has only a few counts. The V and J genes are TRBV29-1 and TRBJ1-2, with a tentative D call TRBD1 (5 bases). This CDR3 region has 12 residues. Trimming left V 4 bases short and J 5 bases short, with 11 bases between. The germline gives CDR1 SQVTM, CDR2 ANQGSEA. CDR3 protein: CSVGSGGYGYTF. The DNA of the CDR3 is TGCAGCGTTGGATCCGGGGGGTATGGCTACACCTTC.

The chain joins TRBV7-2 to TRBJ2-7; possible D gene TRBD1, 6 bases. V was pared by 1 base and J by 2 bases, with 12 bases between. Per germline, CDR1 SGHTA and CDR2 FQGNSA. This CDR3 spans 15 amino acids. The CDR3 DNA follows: TGTGCCAGCAGCTTAGTGGCAGGGGTAACCTACGAGCAGTACTTC. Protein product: CASSLVAGVTYEQYF.

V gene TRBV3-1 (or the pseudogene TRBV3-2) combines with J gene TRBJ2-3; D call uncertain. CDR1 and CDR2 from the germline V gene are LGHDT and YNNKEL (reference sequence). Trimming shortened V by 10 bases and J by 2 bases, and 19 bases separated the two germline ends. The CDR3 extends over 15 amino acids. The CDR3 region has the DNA TGTGCCACCAGTCCTCAGTTTCCGATCACAGATACGCAGTATTTT. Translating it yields CATSPQFPITDTQYF.

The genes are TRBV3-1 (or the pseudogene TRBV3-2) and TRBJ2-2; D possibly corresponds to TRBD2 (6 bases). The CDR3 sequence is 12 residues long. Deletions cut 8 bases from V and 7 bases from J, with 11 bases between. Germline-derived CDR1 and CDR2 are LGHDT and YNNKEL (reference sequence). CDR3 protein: CASYSAGGELFF. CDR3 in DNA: TGTGCCAGCTACTCAGCGGGCGGGGAGCTGTTTTTT.

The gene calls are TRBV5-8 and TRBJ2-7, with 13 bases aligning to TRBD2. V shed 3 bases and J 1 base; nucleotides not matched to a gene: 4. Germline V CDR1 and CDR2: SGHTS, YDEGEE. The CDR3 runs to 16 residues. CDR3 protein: CASSSPLAGGSYEQYF. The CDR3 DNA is TGTGCCAGCAGCTCGCCACTAGCGGGAGGGTCCTACGAGCAGTACTTC. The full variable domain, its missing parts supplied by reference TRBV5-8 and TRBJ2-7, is EAGVTQSPTHLIKTRGQQATLRCSPISGHTSVYWYQQALGLGLQFLLWYDEGEERNRGNFPPRFSGRQFPNYSSELNVNALELEDSALYLCASSSPLAGGSYEQYFGPGTRLTVT.

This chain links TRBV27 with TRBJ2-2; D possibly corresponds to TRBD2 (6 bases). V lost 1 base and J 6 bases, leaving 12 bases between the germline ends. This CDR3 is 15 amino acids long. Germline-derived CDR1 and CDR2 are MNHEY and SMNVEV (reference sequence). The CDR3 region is CASSLYQGRPGELFF. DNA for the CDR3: TGTGCCAGCAGTTTATATCAAGGGAGGCCCGGGGAGCTGTTTTTT.

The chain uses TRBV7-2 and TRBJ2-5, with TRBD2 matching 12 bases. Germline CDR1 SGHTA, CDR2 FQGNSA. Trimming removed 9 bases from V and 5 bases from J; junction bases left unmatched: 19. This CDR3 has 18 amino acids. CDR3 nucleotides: TGTGCCAGGGGGGCTTGCGGCCCTAGCGGGAGGGCGGGCGAGACCCAGTACTTC. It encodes CARGACGPSGRAGETQYF.

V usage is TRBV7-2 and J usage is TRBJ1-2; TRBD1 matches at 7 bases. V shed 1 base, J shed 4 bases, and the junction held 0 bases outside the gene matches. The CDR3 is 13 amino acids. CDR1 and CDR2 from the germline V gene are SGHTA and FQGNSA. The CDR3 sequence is CASSLDRGYGYTF. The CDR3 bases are TGTGCCAGCAGCTTAGACAGGGGCTATGGCTACACCTTC.

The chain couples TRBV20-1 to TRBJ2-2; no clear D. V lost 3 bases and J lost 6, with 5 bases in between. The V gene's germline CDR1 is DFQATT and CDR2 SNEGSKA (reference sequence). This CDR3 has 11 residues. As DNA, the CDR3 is TGCAGTGCTAGGACCTCCGGGGAGCTGTTTTTT. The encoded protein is CSARTSGELFF.

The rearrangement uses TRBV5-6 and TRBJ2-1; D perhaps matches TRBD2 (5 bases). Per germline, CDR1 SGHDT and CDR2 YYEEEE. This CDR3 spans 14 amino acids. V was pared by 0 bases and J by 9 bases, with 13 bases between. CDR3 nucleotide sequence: TGTGCCAGCAGCTTGGTTGGACTGCACGGTGAGCAGTTCTTC. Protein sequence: CASSLVGLHGEQFF.

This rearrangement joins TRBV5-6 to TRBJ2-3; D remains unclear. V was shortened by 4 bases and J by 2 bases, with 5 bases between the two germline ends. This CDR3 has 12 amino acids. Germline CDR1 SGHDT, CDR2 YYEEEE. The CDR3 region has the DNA TGTGCCAGCAGCCGATACACAGATACGCAGTATTTT. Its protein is CASSRYTDTQYF.

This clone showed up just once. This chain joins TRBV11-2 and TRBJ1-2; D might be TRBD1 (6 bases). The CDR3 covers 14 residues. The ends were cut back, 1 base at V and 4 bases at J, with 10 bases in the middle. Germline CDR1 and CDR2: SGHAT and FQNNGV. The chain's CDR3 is CASSLVQGSYGYTF. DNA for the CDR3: TGTGCCAGCAGCTTAGTACAGGGAAGCTATGGCTACACCTTC.

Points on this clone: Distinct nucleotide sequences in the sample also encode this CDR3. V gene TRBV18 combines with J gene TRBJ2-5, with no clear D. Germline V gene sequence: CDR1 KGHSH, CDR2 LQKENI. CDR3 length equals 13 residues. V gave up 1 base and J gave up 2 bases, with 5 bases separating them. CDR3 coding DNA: TGTGCCAGCTCACCACGTAGTCAAGAGACCCAGTACTTC. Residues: CASSPRSQETQYF.

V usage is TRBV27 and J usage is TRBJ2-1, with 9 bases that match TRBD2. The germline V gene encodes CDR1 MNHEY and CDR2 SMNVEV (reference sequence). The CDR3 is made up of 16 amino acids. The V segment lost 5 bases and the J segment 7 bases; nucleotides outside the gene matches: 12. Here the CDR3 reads CASSASGLAFGNEQFF. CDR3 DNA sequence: TGTGCCAGCAGTGCATCGGGACTAGCTTTTGGAAATGAGCAGTTCTTC.

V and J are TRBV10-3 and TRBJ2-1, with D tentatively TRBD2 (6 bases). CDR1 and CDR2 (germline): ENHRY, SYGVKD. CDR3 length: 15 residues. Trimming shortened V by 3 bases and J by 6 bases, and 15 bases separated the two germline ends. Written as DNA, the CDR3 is TGTGCCATCAGTGACCCCCTGGGACTCCTCAATGAGCAGTTCTTC. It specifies CAISDPLGLLNEQFF.

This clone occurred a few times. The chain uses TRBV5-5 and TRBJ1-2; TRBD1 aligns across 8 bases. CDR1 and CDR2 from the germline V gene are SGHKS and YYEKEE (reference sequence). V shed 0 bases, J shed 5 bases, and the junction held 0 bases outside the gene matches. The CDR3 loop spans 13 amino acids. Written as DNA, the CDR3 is TGTGCCAGCAGCTTGGACAGGGGGTATGGCTACACCTTC. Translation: CASSLDRGYGYTF.

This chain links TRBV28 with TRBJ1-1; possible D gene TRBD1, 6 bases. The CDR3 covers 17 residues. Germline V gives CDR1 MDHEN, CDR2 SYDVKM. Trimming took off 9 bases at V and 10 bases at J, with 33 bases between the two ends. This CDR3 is CASTTPAFWDTWAGAFF. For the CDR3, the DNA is TGTGCCAGTACCACGCCTGCTTTTTGGGACACTTGGGCAGGAGCTTTCTTT.

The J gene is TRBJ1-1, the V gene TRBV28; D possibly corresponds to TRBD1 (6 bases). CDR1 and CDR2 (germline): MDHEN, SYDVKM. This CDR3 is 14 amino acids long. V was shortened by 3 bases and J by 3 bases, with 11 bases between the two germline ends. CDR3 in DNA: TGTGCCAGCAGTTTGGGGGCGTGGGACACTGAAGCTTTCTTT. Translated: CASSLGAWDTEAFF.

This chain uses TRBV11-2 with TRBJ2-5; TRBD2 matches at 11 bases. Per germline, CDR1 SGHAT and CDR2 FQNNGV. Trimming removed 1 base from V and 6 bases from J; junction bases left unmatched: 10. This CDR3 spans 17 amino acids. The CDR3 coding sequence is TGTGCCAGCAGCTTAGGTCTAGCGGGAGGTTTTGGTAAGACCCAGTACTTC. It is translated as CASSLGLAGGFGKTQYF.

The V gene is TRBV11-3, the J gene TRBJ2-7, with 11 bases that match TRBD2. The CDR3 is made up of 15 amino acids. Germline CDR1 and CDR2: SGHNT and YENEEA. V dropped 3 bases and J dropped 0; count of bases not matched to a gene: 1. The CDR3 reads CASSFTSGSSYEQYF. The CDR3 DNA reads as TGTGCCAGCAGCTTTACTAGCGGGAGCTCCTACGAGCAGTACTTC.

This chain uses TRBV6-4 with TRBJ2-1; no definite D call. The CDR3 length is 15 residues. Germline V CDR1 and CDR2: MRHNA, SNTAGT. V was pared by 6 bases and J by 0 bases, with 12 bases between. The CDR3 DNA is TGTGCCAGCAGACTGGATTCTAGCTCCTACAATGAGCAGTTCTTC. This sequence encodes CASRLDSSSYNEQFF.

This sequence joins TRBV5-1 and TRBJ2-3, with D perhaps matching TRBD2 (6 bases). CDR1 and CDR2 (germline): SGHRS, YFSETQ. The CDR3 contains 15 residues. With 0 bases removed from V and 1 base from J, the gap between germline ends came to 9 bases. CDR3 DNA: TGCGCCAGCAGCTTGGTGCCGGGAGGCACAGATACGCAGTATTTT. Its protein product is CASSLVPGGTDTQYF.